This entry concerns a single T cell receptor beta chain. The sample belongs to a study of blood T cell repertoires in COVID-19. Study information: From the United States, Italy and Spain came samples of acute and convalescent COVID-19. The cDNA or gDNA used as material had been derived from T cells, B-cell-depleted T cells, or PBMCs.

CDR1 is MNHEY, CDR2 SVGEGT, per germline. There are 19 residues in the CDR3. The V gene end was trimmed by 0 bases and the J gene end by 2 bases; junction bases not matched to a gene: 16. Libraries were prepared by immunoSEQ multiplex PCR; TCRdb keeps only in-frame clonotypes and omits some of them. The top ten hold roughly 6% of the sample, which has under 250,000 clones, around 88% seen once. This chain joins TRBV6-2 or TRBV6-3 and TRBJ2-7; 7 bases agree with TRBD2. This receptor was taken from a woman in her thirties with COVID-19, enrolled during active disease. Sequencing used peripheral blood. The CDR3 region is CASSYSRSKEFRGAYEQYF. The DNA of the CDR3 is TGTGCCAGCAGTTACTCGAGATCCAAAGAGTTCCGGGGGGCCTACGAGCAGTACTTC.